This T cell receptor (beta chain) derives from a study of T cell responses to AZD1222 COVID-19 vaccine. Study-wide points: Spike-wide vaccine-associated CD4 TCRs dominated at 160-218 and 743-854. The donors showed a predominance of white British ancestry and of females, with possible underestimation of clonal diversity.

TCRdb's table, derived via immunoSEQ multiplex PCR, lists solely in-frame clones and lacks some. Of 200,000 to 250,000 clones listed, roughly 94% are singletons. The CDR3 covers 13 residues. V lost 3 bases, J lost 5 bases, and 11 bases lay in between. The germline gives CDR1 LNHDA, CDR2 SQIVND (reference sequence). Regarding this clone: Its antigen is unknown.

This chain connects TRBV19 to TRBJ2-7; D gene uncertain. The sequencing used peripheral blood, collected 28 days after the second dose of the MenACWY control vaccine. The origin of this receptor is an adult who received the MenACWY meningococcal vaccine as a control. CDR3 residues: CASSMSLGNEQYF. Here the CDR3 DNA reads TGTGCCAGTAGTATGTCTCTTGGAAACGAGCAGTACTTC. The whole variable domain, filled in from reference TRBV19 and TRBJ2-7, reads DGGITQSPKYLFRKEGQNVTLSCEQNLNHDAMYWYRQDPGQGLRLIYYSQIVNDFQKGDIAEGYSVSREKKESFPLTVTSAQKNPTAFYLCASSMSLGNEQYFGPGTRLTVT.